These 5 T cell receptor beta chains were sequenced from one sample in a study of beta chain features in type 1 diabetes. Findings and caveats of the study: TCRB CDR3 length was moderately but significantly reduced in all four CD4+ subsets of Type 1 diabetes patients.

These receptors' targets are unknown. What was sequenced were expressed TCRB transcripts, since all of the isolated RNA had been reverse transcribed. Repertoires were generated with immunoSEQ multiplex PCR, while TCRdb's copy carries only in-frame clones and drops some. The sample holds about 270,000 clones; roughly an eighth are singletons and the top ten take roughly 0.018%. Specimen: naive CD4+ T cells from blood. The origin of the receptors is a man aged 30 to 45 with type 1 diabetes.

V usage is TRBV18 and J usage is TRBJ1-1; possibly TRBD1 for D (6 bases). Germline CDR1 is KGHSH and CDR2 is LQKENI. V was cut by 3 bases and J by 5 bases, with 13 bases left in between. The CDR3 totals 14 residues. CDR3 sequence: CASSPQDSATEAFF. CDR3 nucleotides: TGTGCCAGCTCACCTCAGGACAGCGCGACTGAAGCTTTCTTT.

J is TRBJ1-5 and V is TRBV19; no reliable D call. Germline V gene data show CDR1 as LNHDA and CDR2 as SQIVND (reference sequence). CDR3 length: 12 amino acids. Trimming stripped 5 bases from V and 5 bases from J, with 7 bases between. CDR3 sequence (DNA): TGTGCCAGTAGTGTCTCCCATCAGCCCCAGCATTTT. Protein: CASSVSHQPQHF.

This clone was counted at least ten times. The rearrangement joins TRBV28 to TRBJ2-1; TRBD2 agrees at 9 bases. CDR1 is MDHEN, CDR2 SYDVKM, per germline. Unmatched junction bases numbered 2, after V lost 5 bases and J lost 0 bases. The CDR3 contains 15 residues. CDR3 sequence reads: CASSLAGSSYNEQFF. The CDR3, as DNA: TGTGCCAGCAGTCTAGCGGGAAGCTCCTACAATGAGCAGTTCTTC.

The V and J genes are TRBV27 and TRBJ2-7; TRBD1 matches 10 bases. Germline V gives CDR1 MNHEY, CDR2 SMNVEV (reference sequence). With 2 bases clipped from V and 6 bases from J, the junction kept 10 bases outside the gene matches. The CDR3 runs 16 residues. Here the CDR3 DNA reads TGTGCCAGCAGTTTAGTAGAGGGGACAGGGGTTTCCGAGCAGTACTTC. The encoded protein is CASSLVEGTGVSEQYF.

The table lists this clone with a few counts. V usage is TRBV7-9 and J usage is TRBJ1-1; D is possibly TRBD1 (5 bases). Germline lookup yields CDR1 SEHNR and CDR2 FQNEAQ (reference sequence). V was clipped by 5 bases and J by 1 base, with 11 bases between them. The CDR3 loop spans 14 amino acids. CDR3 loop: CASSKKTENTEAFF. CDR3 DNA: TGTGCCAGCAGCAAAAAGACAGAGAACACTGAAGCTTTCTTT. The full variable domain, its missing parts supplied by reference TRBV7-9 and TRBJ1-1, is DTGVSQNPRHKITKRGQNVTFRCDPISEHNRLYWYRQTLGQGPEFLTYFQNEAQLEKSRLLSDRFSAERPKGSFSTLEIQRTEQGDSAMYLCASSKKTENTEAFFGQGTRLTVV.